Listed here are 10 T cell receptor beta chains from one sample, sequenced in a study of blood T cell repertoires in COVID-19. Only in-frame clones appear in the TCRdb table, and some are missing; sequencing was by immunoSEQ multiplex PCR. The sample lists more than 70,000 clones, about 88% seen once, with 7% to 7.5% in the top ten. The sequencing sample was made of peripheral blood. These receptors all come from a man aged 60 to 69 with acute or convalescent COVID-19.

This sequence joins TRBV5-1 and TRBJ2-5; 7 bases fit TRBD2. J was trimmed by 7 bases and V by 3 bases; bases with no gene match: 6. CDR3 length equals 13 residues. Germline-derived CDR1 and CDR2 are SGHRS and YFSETQ. The CDR3 loop reads CASSSGTTGTQYF. As DNA, the CDR3 is TGCGCCAGCAGCTCCGGGACTACCGGGACCCAGTACTTC.

The V gene is TRBV19, the J gene TRBJ1-5; 8 bases agree with TRBD1. The junction had 16 bases not matched to a gene; V was cut back by 9 bases and J by 3 bases. CDR1 and CDR2 from the germline V gene are LNHDA and SQIVND (reference sequence). The CDR3 sequence is 17 residues long. CDR3 coding DNA: TGTGCCAGCACCTGGACAGGGAGCGGTAATATCAATCAGCCCCAGCATTTT. This sequence encodes CASTWTGSGNINQPQHF.

This clone was found a few times. The chain has TRBV5-1 and TRBJ1-1; D uncertain. Germline CDR1 and CDR2: SGHRS and YFSETQ. With 4 bases removed from V and 3 bases from J, the gap between germline ends came to 10 bases. This CDR3 comprises 13 residues. The DNA for the CDR3 is TGCGCCAGCAGCGCCCACCAGGACACTGAAGCTTTCTTT. It specifies CASSAHQDTEAFF. Looking up the rest from reference TRBV5-1 and TRBJ1-1 gives the full variable domain: KAGVTQTPRYLIKTRGQQVTLSCSPISGHRSVSWYQQTPGQGLQFLFEYFSETQRNKGNFPGRFSGRQFSNSRSEMNVSTLELGDSALYLCASSAHQDTEAFFGQGTRLTVV.

The gene calls are TRBV2 and TRBJ1-1; D gene ambiguous. V gave up 1 base and J gave up 1 base, with 10 bases separating them. The CDR3 spans 15 residues. Germline CDR1 reads SNHLY; CDR2 reads FYNNEI. CDR3 residues: CASSEGSEGNTEAFF. The CDR3 nucleotides read TGTGCCAGCAGTGAAGGTTCGGAGGGGAACACTGAAGCTTTCTTT.

This chain uses TRBV5-1 with TRBJ2-3; D possibly corresponds to TRBD2 (6 bases). V was shortened by 3 bases and J by 2 bases, with 10 bases between the two germline ends. This CDR3 has 14 residues. Germline V gene lookup returns CDR1 SGHRS and CDR2 YFSETQ. The CDR3 DNA follows: TGCGCCAGCAGCTCAGGGACTTTCACAGATACGCAGTATTTT. It is translated as CASSSGTFTDTQYF.

CDR3 residues: CASSSRVNEQFF. CDR3 in DNA: TGTGCCAGCAGCTCCAGGGTCAATGAGCAGTTCTTC. V gene TRBV6-5 combines with J gene TRBJ2-1; D might be TRBD1 (5 bases). The CDR3 is made up of 12 amino acids. V shed 6 bases and J shed 6 bases, with 9 bases lying between them. Germline CDR1 and CDR2: MNHEY and SVGAGI.

V gene TRBV3-1 (or the pseudogene TRBV3-2) combines with J gene TRBJ2-7; TRBD1 agrees at 10 bases. The CDR3 has 15 residues. Germline V CDR1 and CDR2: LGHDT, YNNKEL (reference sequence). J gave up 1 base and V 1 base, and 1 base lay outside the gene matches. For the CDR3, the DNA is TGTGCCAGCAGCCAAGTGGGACAGGGGTCCTACGAGCAGTACTTC. Translation: CASSQVGQGSYEQYF.

The rearrangement links TRBV7-9 to TRBJ2-1, with TRBD1 identical over 7 bases. Germline V lookup: CDR1 SEHNR, CDR2 FQNEAQ (reference sequence). V lost 5 bases and J lost 1; bases outside the gene matches: 11. This CDR3 is built from 17 residues. The CDR3 loop is CASSPPTGEKSYNEQFF. The CDR3 region has the DNA TGTGCCAGCAGCCCACCTACAGGGGAGAAGTCCTACAATGAGCAGTTCTTC. The whole variable domain, filled in from reference TRBV7-9 and TRBJ2-1, reads DTGVSQNPRHKITKRGQNVTFRCDPISEHNRLYWYRQTLGQGPEFLTYFQNEAQLEKSRLLSDRFSAERPKGSFSTLEIQRTEQGDSAMYLCASSPPTGEKSYNEQFFGPGTRLTVL.

This rearrangement joins TRBV19 to TRBJ1-2, with 9 bases matching TRBD1. Trimming at V came to 8 bases and at J to 6 bases, leaving 13 bases not matched to a gene. Germline loops: CDR1 LNHDA, CDR2 SQIVND (reference sequence). The CDR3 spans 15 residues. The CDR3 DNA is TGTGCCAGTTCTTTCCAACAGGGGGCTTATGATGGCTACACCTTC. It is translated as CASSFQQGAYDGYTF.

This clone has a single count. This sample also contains other DNA sequences that code for the same CDR3. The chain is built from TRBV7-6 and TRBJ1-5; D is undetermined. CDR3 length equals 12 residues. Germline CDR1 SGHVS, CDR2 FNYEAQ. Trimming cost V 5 bases and J 6 bases, with 8 bases left between them. The CDR3 spells CASSLPGQPQHF. The CDR3 nucleotides read TGTGCCAGCAGCCTCCCGGGTCAGCCCCAGCATTTT.